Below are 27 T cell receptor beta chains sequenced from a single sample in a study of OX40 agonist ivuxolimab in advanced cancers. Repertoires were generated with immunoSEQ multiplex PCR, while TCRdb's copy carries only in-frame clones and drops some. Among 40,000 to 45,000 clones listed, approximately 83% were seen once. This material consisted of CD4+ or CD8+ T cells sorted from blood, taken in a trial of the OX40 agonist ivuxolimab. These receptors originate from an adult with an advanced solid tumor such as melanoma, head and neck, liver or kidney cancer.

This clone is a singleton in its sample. CDR3 DNA: TGCGCCAGCAGCACCTTTGGCGGGAGTGGGGAGACCCAGTACTTC. Translation: CASSTFGGSGETQYF. This chain joins TRBV5-1 and TRBJ2-5; 7 positions agree with TRBD2. The V and J ends lost 4 bases and 5 bases, in that order; junction bases with no gene match: 11. The CDR3 sequence is 15 residues long. Germline lookup yields CDR1 SGHRS and CDR2 YFSETQ.

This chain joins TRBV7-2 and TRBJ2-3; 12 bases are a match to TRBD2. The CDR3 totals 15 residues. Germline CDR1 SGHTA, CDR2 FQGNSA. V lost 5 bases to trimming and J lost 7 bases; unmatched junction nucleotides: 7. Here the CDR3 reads CASSLGLAGSNTQYF. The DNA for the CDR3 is TGTGCCAGCAGCCTAGGACTAGCGGGATCGAATACGCAGTATTTT.

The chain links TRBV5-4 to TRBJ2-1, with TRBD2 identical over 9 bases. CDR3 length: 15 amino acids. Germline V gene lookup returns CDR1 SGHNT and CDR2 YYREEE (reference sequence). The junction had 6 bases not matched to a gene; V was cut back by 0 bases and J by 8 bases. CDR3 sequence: CASSLDQAGGHEQFF. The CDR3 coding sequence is TGTGCCAGCAGCTTGGATCAAGCGGGGGGACATGAGCAGTTCTTC.

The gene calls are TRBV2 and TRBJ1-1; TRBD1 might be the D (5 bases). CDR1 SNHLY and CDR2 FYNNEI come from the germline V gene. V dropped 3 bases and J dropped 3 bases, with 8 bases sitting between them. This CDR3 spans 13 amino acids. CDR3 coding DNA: TGTGCCAGCAGTGAGCAGACAGACACTGAAGCTTTCTTT. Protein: CASSEQTDTEAFF.

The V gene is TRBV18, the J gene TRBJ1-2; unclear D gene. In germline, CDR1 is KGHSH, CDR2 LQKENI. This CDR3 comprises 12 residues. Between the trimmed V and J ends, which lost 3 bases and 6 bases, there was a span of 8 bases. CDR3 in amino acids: CASSPGMNGYTF. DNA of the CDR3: TGTGCCAGCTCACCGGGAATGAATGGCTACACCTTC.

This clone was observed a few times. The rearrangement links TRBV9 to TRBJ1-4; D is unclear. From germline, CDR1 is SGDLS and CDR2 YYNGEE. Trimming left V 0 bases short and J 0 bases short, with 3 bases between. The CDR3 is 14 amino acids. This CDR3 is CASSVGATNEKLFF. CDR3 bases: TGTGCCAGCAGCGTAGGTGCAACTAATGAAAAACTGTTTTTT.

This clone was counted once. CDR3 region: CASSYHPEAYEQYF. The DNA of the CDR3 is TGTGCCAGCAGTTACCATCCGGAGGCCTACGAGCAGTACTTC. The chain has TRBV6-5 and TRBJ2-7; tentative D call: TRBD2 (5 bases). Germline V CDR1 and CDR2: MNHEY, SVGAGI. This CDR3 is built from 14 residues. Trimming cost V 2 bases and J 2 bases, with 10 bases left between them.

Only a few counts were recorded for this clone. As DNA, the CDR3 is TGTGCCACACAGGAGACCTTAGGCTATGGCTACACCTTC. Residues: CATQETLGYGYTF. The V and J genes are TRBV19 and TRBJ1-2; possible D gene TRBD1, 5 bases. Germline CDR1 and CDR2: LNHDA and SQIVND (reference sequence). With 10 bases removed from V and 4 bases from J, the gap between germline ends came to 16 bases. The CDR3 totals 13 residues.

This CDR3 is CASSLGPAGNQPQHF. The CDR3 nucleotides read TGTGCCAGCAGTTTAGGCCCGGCCGGCAATCAGCCCCAGCATTTT. The chain employs TRBV27 and TRBJ1-5; no clear D. The CDR3 runs 15 residues. The ends were cut back, 2 bases at V and 2 bases at J, with 10 bases in the middle. CDR1 and CDR2 from the germline V gene are MNHEY and SMNVEV (reference sequence).

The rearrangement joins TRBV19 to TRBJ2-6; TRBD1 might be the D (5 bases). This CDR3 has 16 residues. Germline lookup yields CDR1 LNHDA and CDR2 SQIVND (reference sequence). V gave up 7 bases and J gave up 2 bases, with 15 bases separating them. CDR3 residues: CASKGQINAGANVLTF. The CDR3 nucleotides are TGTGCCAGTAAGGGGCAGATTAATGCTGGGGCCAACGTCCTGACTTTC.

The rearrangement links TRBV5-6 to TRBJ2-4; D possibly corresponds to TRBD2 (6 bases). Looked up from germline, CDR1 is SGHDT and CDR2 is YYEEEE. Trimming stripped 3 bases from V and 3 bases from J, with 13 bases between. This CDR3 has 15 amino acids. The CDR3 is CASSSGGEVKNIQYF. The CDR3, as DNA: TGTGCCAGCAGCTCCGGCGGGGAGGTCAAAAACATTCAGTACTTC.

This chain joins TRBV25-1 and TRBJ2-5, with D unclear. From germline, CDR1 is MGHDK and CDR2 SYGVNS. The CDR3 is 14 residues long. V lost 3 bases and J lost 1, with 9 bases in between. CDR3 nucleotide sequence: TGTGCCAGCAGTGACAGGACGGTCCAAGAGACCCAGTACTTC. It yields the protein CASSDRTVQETQYF.

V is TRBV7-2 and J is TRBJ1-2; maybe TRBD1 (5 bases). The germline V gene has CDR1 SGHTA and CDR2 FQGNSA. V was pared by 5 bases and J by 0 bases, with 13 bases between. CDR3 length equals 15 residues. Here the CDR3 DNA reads TGTGCCAGCAGCCCCCTCGGGACGGCTAACTATGGCTACACCTTC. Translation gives CASSPLGTANYGYTF. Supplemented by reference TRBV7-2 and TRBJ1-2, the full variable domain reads GAGVSQSPSNKVTEKGKDVELRCDPISGHTALYWYRQSLGQGLEFLIYFQGNSAPDKSGLPSDRFSAERTGGSVSTLTIQRTQQEDSAVYLCASSPLGTANYGYTFGSGTRLTVV.

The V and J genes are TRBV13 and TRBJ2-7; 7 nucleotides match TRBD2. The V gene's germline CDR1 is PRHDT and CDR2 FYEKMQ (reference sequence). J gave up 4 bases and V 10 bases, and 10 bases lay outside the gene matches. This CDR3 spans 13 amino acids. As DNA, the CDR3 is TGTGCCACCCCGACTAGCCGTACTTACGAGCAGTACTTC. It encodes CATPTSRTYEQYF.

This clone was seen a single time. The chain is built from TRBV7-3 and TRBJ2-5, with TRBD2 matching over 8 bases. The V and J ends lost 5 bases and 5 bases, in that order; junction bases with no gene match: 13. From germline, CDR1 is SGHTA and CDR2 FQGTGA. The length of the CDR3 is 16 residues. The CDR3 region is CASSPGLAGSGETQYF. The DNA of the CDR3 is TGTGCCAGCAGCCCCGGCTTAGCGGGGTCGGGGGAGACCCAGTACTTC. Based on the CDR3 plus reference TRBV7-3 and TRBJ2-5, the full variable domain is GAGVSQTPSNKVTEKGKYVELRCDPISGHTALYWYRQSLGQGPEFLIYFQGTGAADDSGLPNDRFFAVRPEGSVSTLKIQRTERGDSAVYLCASSPGLAGSGETQYFGPGTRLLVL.

DNA for the CDR3: TGTGCCACCAGCAGAGATCGGGACGCAAAGCTCAATGAGCAGTTCTTC. Protein: CATSRDRDAKLNEQFF. The gene calls are TRBV15 and TRBJ2-1; D possibly matches TRBD1 or TRBD2 (5 bases each). This CDR3 is 16 amino acids long. Trimming removed 0 bases at V and 6 bases at J, with 15 bases between. The germline CDR1 and CDR2 sequences are LNHNV and YYDKDF (reference sequence). The whole variable domain, remainder taken from reference TRBV15 and TRBJ2-1, is DAMVIQNPRYQVTQFGKPVTLSCSQTLNHNVMYWYQQKSSQAPKLLFHYYDKDFNNEADTPDNFQSRRPNTSFCFLDIRSPGLGDTAMYLCATSRDRDAKLNEQFFGPGTRLTVL.

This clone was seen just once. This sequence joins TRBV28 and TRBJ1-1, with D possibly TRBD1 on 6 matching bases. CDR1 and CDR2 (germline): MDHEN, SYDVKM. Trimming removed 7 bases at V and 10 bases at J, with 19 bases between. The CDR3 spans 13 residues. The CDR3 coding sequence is TGTGCCAGCACCCCCGGGGGGCGGCGCAGAGCTTTCTTT. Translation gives CASTPGGRRRAFF. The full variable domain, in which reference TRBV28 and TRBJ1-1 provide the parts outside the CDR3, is DVKVTQSSRYLVKRTGEKVFLECVQDMDHENMFWYRQDPGLGLRLIYFSYDVKMKEKGDIPEGYSVSREKKERFSLILESASTNQTSMYLCASTPGGRRRAFFGQGTRLTVV.

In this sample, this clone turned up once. The CDR3 DNA reads as TGTGCCAGCAGCTTAGGCAGAACTAATGAAAAACTGTTTTTT. It yields the protein CASSLGRTNEKLFF. J is TRBJ1-4 and V is TRBV7-8, with no clear D. The CDR3 runs 14 residues. The germline CDR1 and CDR2 sequences are SGHVS and FQNEAQ. With 1 base removed from V and 1 base from J, the gap between germline ends came to 4 bases.

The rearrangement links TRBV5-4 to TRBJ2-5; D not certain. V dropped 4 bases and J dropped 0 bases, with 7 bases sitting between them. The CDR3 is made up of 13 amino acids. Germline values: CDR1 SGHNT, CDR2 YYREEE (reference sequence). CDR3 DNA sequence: TGTGCCAGCAGCCAGACTTACCAAGAGACCCAGTACTTC. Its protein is CASSQTYQETQYF. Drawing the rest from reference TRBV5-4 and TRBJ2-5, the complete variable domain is ETGVTQSPTHLIKTRGQQVTLRCSSQSGHNTVSWYQQALGQGPQFIFQYYREEENGRGNFPPRFSGLQFPNYSSELNVNALELDDSALYLCASSQTYQETQYFGPGTRLLVL.

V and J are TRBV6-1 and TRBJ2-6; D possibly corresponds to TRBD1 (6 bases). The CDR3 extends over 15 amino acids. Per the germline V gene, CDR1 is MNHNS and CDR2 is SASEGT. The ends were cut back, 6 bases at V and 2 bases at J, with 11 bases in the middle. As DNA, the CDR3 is TGTGCCAGCAGCCTACAGGGAGCTGGGGCCAACGTCCTGACTTTC. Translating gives CASSLQGAGANVLTF.

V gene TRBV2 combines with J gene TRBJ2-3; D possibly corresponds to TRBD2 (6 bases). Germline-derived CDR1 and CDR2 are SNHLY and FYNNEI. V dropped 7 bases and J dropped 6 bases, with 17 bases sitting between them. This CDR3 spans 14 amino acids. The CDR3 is CASKLLRDVDTQYF. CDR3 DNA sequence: TGTGCCAGCAAGTTGTTGCGGGACGTGGATACGCAGTATTTT.

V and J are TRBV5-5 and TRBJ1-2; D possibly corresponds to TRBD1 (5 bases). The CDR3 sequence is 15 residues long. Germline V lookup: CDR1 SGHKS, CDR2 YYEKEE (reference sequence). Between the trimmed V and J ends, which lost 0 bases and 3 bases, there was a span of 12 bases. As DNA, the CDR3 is TGTGCCAGCAGCTTGGAGGCAGGGCACTACTATGGCTACACCTTC. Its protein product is CASSLEAGHYYGYTF.

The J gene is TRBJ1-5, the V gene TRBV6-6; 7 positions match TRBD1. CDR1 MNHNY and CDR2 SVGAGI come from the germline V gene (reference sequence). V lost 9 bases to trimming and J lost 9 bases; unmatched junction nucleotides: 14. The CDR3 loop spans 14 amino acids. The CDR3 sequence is CASVDRDPMGPQHF. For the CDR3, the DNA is TGTGCCAGTGTTGACAGGGACCCCATGGGGCCCCAGCATTTT.

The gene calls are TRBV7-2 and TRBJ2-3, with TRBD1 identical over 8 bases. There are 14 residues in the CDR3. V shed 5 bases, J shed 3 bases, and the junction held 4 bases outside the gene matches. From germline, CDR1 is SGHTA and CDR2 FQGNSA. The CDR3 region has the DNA TGTGCCAGCAGCGCGGGACAGGAAACAGATACGCAGTATTTT. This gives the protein CASSAGQETDTQYF.

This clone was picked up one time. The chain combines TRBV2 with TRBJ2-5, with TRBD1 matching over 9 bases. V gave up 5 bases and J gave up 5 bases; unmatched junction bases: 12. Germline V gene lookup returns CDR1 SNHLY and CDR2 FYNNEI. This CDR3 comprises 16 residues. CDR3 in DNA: TGTGCCAGCAGTTTGGAGCCGGGACAGGGATGGGAGACCCAGTACTTC. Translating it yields CASSLEPGQGWETQYF.

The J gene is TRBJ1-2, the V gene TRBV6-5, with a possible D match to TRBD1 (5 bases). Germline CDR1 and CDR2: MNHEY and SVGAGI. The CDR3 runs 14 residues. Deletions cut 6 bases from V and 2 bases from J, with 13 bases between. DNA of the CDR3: TGTGCCAGCAGGACGGGGGTAGGGAACTATGGCTACACCTTC. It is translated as CASRTGVGNYGYTF.

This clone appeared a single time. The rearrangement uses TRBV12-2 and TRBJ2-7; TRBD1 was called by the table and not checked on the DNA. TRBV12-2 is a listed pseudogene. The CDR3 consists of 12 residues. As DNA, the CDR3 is TGTGCCAGCAGCTCCCAGGGGAACGAGCAGTACTTC. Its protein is CASSSQGNEQYF.